Listed below are T cell receptor beta chains from one sample, sequenced in a study of beta chain features in type 1 diabetes. Clones were sequenced by immunoSEQ multiplex PCR, and TCRdb holds only the in-frame ones, with some missing. The data hold more than 300,000 clones, with roughly 16% observed a single time. The sample was naive CD4+ T cells from blood. These receptors originate from a woman between 18 and 30 years old in good health. Each CDR3 is given with its conserved first and last residue. Each record gives: CDR3 protein, V gene.

CDR3 protein: CASSFRPLYNEQFF; V gene: TRBV7-2
CDR3 protein: CASSLTLTSGRAGQFF; V gene: TRBV5-1
CDR3 protein: CSAKGTNPYEQYF; V gene: TRBV29-1
CDR3 protein: CATSRETVYEQYF; V gene: TRBV15
CDR3 protein: CASLPWGQYGYTF; V gene: TRBV19
CDR3 protein: CASSPSRDKRETQYF; V gene: TRBV11-2
CDR3 protein: CAWSATWTGLFGHEQFF; V gene: TRBV30
CDR3 protein: CASSQALGAGPGGDTQYF; V gene: TRBV14
CDR3 protein: CASSLVPGQGSGTEAFF; V gene: TRBV18
CDR3 protein: CATQRGDSAGANVLTF; V gene: TRBV28
CDR3 protein: CASSPSRGGGGELFF; V gene: TRBV4-1
CDR3 protein: CASSFLFGQNYEQYF; V gene: TRBV28
CDR3 protein: CASSPVWGGSRTDTQYF; V gene: TRBV18
CDR3 protein: CASGTGPYYGYTF; V gene: TRBV28
CDR3 protein: CASSQVVAAPYNEQFF; V gene: TRBV4-1
CDR3 protein: CASSQNRGNNEQFF; V gene: TRBV4-3
CDR3 protein: CSVDGGRSDTQYF; V gene: TRBV29-1
CDR3 protein: CASRETADTEAFF; V gene: TRBV6-5
CDR3 protein: CAIYRGNYGYTF; V gene: TRBV28
CDR3 protein: CSVEGRLVQETQYF; V gene: TRBV29-1
CDR3 protein: CASSIGLAGAYEQYF; V gene: TRBV19
CDR3 protein: CASSLLIGGTGELFF; V gene: TRBV5-1
CDR3 protein: CASSLTRELFF; V gene: TRBV28
CDR3 protein: CASSPRSTGGRVYGYTF; V gene: TRBV9
CDR3 protein: CASSFGTSGRKGSYEQYF; V gene: TRBV11-2
CDR3 protein: CASSVSGTTYEQYF; V gene: TRBV9
CDR3 protein: CSAPRETQYF; V gene: TRBV20-1
CDR3 protein: CASSQEAGSAEQFF; V gene: TRBV7-7
CDR3 protein: CASSLGSGRDEQFF; V gene: TRBV5-6
CDR3 protein: CSARTGHTEAFF; V gene: TRBV29-1
CDR3 protein: CASSSGTSGRGNTGELFF; V gene: TRBV5-4
CDR3 protein: CASSLGQKTYEQYF; V gene: TRBV7-9
CDR3 protein: CASRPTGAATGELFF; V gene: TRBV6-5
CDR3 protein: CASRLGQGAAEQYF; V gene: TRBV7-8
CDR3 protein: CASSPYGLAGAETQYF; V gene: TRBV7-2
CDR3 protein: CASSPSWAGPSNEQFF; V gene: TRBV18
CDR3 protein: CASRGRPNTGELFF; V gene: TRBV2
CDR3 protein: CASSRDRGLGEQYF; V gene: TRBV6-5